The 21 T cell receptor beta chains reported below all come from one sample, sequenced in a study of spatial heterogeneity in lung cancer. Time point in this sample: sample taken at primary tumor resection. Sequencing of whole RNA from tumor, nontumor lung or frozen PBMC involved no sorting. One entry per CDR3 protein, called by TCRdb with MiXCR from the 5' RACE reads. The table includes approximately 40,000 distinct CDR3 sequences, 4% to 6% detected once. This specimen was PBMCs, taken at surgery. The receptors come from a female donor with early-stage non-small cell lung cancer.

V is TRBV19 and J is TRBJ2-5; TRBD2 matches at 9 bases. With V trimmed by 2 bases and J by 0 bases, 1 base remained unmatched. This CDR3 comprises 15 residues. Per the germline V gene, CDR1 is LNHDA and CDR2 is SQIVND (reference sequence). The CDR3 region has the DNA TGTGCCAGTAGTATACTAGCGGGGAACCAAGAGACCCAGTACTTC. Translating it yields CASSILAGNQETQYF. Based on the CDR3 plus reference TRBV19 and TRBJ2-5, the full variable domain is DGGITQSPKYLFRKEGQNVTLSCEQNLNHDAMYWYRQDPGQGLRLIYYSQIVNDFQKGDIAEGYSVSREKKESFPLTVTSAQKNPTAFYLCASSILAGNQETQYFGPGTRLLVL.

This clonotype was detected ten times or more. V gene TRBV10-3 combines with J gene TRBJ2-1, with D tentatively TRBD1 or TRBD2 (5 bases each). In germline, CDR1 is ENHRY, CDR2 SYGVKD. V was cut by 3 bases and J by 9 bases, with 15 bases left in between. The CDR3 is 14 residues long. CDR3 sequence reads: CAISDVAEGREQFF. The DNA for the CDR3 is TGTGCCATCAGTGATGTCGCAGAGGGGCGTGAGCAGTTCTTC.

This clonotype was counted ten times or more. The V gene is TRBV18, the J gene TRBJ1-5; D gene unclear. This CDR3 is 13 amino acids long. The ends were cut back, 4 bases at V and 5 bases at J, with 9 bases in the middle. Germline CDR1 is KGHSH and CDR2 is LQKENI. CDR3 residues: CASSLAVDQPQHF. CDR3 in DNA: TGTGCCAGCTCACTGGCGGTCGATCAGCCCCAGCATTTT.

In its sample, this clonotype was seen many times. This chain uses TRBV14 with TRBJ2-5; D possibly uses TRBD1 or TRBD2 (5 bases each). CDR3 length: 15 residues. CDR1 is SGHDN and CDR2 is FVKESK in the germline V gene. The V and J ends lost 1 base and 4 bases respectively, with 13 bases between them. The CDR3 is CASSQGGTRRETQYF. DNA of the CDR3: TGTGCCAGCAGCCAAGGGGGGACGAGGAGAGAGACCCAGTACTTC.

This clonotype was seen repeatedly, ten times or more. The CDR3 loop is CASSLSQDRTNEQFF. The CDR3 DNA sequence: TGTGCCAGCAGCCTAAGTCAGGACAGAACCAATGAGCAGTTCTTC. The chain employs TRBV7-6 and TRBJ2-1, with D perhaps TRBD1 (6 bases). CDR1 and CDR2 (germline): SGHVS, FNYEAQ. The CDR3 spans 15 residues. Trimming left V 5 bases short and J 6 bases short, with 17 bases between. Combining the CDR3 with reference TRBV7-6 and TRBJ2-1 gives the whole variable domain GAGVSQSPRYKVTKRGQDVALRCDPISGHVSLYWYRQALGQGPEFLTYFNYEAQQDKSGLPNDRFSAERPEGSISTLTIQRTEQRDSAMYRCASSLSQDRTNEQFFGPGTRLTVL.

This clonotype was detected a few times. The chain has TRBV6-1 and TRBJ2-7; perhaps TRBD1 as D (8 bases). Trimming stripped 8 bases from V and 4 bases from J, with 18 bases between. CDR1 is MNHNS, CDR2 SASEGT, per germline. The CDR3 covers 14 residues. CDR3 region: CASGFDRGGYEQYF. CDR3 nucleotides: TGTGCCAGCGGCTTTGACAGGGGAGGGTACGAGCAGTACTTC.

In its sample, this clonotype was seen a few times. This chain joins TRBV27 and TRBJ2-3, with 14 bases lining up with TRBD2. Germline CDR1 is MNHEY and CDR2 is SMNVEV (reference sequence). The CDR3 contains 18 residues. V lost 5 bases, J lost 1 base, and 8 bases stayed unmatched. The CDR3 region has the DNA TGTGCCAGCAGTCCGGGACTAGCGGGGGCTTGGGGCACAGATACGCAGTATTTT. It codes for CASSPGLAGAWGTDTQYF.

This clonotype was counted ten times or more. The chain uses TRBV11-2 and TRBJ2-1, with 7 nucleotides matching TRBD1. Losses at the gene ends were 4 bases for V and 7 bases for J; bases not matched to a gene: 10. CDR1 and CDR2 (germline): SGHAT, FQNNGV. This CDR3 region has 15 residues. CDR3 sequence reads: CASSSAWTGGNEQFF. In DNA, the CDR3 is TGTGCCAGCAGCTCGGCGTGGACAGGCGGGAATGAGCAGTTCTTC.

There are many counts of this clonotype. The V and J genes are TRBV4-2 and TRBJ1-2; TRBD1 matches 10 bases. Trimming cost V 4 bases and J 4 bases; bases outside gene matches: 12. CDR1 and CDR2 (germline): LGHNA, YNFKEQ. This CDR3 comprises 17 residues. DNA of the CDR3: TGTGCCAGCAGCCCCAGGGACAGGGGAATCGTGGTCTATGGCTACACCTTC. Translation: CASSPRDRGIVVYGYTF.

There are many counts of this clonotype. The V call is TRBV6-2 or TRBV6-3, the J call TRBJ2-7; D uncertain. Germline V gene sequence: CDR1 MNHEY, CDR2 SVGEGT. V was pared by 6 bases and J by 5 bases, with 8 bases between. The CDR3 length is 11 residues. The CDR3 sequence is CASSSHHEQYF. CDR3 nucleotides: TGTGCCAGCAGCTCCCACCACGAGCAGTACTTC.

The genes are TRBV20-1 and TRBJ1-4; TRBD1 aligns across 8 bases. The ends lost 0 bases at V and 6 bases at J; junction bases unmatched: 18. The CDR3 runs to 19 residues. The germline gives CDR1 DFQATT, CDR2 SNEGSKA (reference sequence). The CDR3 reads CSARDITRQGLGGDEKLFF. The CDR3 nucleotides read TGCAGTGCTAGAGATATCACCCGACAGGGGCTCGGAGGGGATGAAAAACTGTTTTTT.

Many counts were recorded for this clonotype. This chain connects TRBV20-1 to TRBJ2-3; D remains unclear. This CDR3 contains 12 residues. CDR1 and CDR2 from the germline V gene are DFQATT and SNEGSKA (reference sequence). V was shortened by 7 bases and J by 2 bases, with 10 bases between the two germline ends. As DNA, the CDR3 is TGCAGTGTAGTACCCCCCACAGATACGCAGTATTTT. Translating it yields CSVVPPTDTQYF.

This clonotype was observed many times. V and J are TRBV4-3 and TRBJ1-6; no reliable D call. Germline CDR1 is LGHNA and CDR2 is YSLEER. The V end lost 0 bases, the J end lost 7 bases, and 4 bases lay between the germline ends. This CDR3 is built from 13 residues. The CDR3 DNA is TGCGCCAGCAGCCAAGATCTAAATTCACCCCTCCACTTT. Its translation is CASSQDLNSPLHF.

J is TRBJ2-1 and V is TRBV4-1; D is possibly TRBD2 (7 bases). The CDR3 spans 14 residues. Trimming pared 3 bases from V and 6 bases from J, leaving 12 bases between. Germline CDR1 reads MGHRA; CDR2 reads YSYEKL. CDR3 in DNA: TGCGCCAGCAGCCATCCGAGGGGGGGCAATGAGCAGTTCTTC. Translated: CASSHPRGGNEQFF.

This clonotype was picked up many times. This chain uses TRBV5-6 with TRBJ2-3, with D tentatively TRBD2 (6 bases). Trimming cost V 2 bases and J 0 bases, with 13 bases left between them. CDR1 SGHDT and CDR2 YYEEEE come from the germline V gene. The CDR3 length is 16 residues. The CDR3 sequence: CASSFSTSPSTDTQYF. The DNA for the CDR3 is TGTGCCAGCAGCTTTAGTACTAGCCCGAGCACAGATACGCAGTATTTT.

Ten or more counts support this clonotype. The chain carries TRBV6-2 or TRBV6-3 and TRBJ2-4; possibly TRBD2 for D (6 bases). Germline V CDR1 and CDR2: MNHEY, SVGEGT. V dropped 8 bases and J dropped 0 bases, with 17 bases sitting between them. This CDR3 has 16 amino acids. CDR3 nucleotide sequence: TGTGCCAGCCGCGCGTCGGGACTTTTAGCCAAAAACATTCAGTACTTC. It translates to CASRASGLLAKNIQYF.

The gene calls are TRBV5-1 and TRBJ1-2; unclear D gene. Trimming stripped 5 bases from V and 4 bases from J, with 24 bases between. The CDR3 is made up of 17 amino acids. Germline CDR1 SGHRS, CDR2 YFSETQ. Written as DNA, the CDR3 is TGCGCCAGCAGTTCGGGCCTCAGTTCAGGCCGCACCTATGGCTACACCTTC. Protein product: CASSSGLSSGRTYGYTF.

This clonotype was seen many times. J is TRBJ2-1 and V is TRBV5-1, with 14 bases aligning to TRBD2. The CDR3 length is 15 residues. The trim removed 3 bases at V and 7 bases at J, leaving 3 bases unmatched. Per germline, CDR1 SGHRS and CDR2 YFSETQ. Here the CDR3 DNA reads TGCGCCAGCAGCTCTCGGACTAGCGGGGGGAATGAGCAGTTCTTC. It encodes CASSSRTSGGNEQFF. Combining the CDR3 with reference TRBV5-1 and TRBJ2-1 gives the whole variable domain KAGVTQTPRYLIKTRGQQVTLSCSPISGHRSVSWYQQTPGQGLQFLFEYFSETQRNKGNFPGRFSGRQFSNSRSEMNVSTLELGDSALYLCASSSRTSGGNEQFFGPGTRLTVL.

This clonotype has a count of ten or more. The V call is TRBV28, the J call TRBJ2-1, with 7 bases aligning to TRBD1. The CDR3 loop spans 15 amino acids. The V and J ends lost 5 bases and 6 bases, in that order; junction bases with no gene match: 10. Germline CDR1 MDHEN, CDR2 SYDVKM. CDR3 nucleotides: TGTGCCAGCAGTCCGAGGGCAGGGGGTATCAATGAGCAGTTCTTC. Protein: CASSPRAGGINEQFF.

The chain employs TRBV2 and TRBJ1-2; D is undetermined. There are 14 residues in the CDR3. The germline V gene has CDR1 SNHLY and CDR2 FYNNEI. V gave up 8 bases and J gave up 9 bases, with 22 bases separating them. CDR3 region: CASSLGGSIYRYTF. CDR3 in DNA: TGTGCCAGCTCTCTCGGAGGGTCTATCTACCGCTACACCTTC.

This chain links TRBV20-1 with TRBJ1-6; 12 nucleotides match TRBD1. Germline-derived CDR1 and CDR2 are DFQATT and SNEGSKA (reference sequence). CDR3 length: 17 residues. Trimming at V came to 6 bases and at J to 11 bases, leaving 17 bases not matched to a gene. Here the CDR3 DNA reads TGCAGTGCGGAGGGACAGGGGGCGCTTTCCACGGAGCCACCCCTCCACTTT. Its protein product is CSAEGQGALSTEPPLHF.